This T cell receptor beta chain was identified during a study of T cell repertoires in ileal Crohn's disease. Across the whole study: Biopsies of the neoterminal ileum at postoperative colonoscopy form M6 samples. General observations from the study: Within the first postoperative year, endoscopy came at median roughly 6.9 months.

Libraries were prepared by immunoSEQ multiplex PCR; TCRdb keeps only in-frame clonotypes and omits some of them. The sample holds about 17,000 clones, 55% to 85% seen once. Of note for this clone: Its antigen remains unknown.

Time point defined: neoterminal ileum biopsy at postoperative endoscopy, about 6 months after surgery. Trimming took off 3 bases at V and 4 bases at J, with 7 bases between the two ends. CDR1 and CDR2 (germline): LNHDA, SQIVND (reference sequence). The CDR3 has 12 residues. This clonotype was obtained from an adult with Crohn's disease. V and J are TRBV19 and TRBJ2-7; weak D call: TRBD2 (5 bases). Sample: ileal tissue. The CDR3 DNA reads as TGTGCCAGTAGTATTCCGGGATACGAGCAGTACTTC. Protein: CASSIPGYEQYF.